The 14 T cell receptor beta chains reported below all come from one sample, sequenced in a study of T cells in Graves' hyperthyroidism and ophthalmopathy. Using RNA transcripts as the source, TCR beta CDR3 regions were amplified. Carried out on the TCR CDR3, a first-round RT-PCR used the HTBI primer set. MiXCR was run by TCRdb on the multiplex PCR reads, yielding one entry per CDR3 protein. Counted here are about 620,000 distinct CDR3 sequences, 15% to 20% occurring once; the ten biggest clones make up around 4%. Sequenced input: blood. The receptors originated from a woman aged 25 to 39 with Graves' hyperthyroidism.

This clonotype was detected a few times. V usage is TRBV5-8 and J usage is TRBJ2-5; possible D gene TRBD1, 5 bases. The V and J ends lost 4 bases and 2 bases respectively, with 15 bases between them. The germline CDR1 and CDR2 sequences are SGHTS and YDEGEE. CDR3 length: 15 residues. CDR3 loop: CASSIDRWDQETQYF. The CDR3 DNA follows: TGTGCCAGCAGCATTGACAGATGGGATCAAGAGACCCAGTACTTC.

This clonotype was seen repeatedly, ten times or more. V is TRBV12-3 or TRBV12-4 and J is TRBJ2-1; D gene uncertain. The V end was cut by 1 base, the J end by 10 bases, with 14 bases between. The CDR3 has 14 residues. Here the CDR3 reads CASSLGIPNSEQFF. DNA of the CDR3: TGTGCCAGCAGTTTAGGAATTCCAAACTCCGAGCAGTTCTTC.

The chain employs TRBV13 and TRBJ2-6; 10 positions match TRBD1. The CDR3 has 18 residues. Germline V CDR1 and CDR2: PRHDT, FYEKMQ (reference sequence). Losses at the gene ends were 4 bases for V and 2 bases for J; bases not matched to a gene: 8. The CDR3 sequence: CASSWAGQGVAGANVLTF. The CDR3 DNA is TGTGCCAGCAGCTGGGCCGGACAGGGGGTTGCTGGGGCCAACGTCCTGACTTTC.

This clonotype was observed many times. The J gene is TRBJ1-5, the V gene TRBV28; unclear D gene. Germline V lookup: CDR1 MDHEN, CDR2 SYDVKM. CDR3 size: 15 residues. V lost 5 bases and J 3 bases, leaving 14 bases between the germline ends. Here the CDR3 reads CASSHSGAFNQPQHF. CDR3 nucleotides: TGTGCCAGCAGTCACTCGGGCGCCTTCAATCAGCCCCAGCATTTT.

This chain connects TRBV9 to TRBJ2-3; no clear D gene. Germline CDR1 SGDLS, CDR2 YYNGEE. CDR3 length equals 13 residues. Trimming took off 2 bases at V and 7 bases at J, with 11 bases between the two ends. This CDR3 reads CASSVGSTYTQYF. The CDR3 nucleotides are TGTGCCAGCAGCGTCGGCAGCACCTATACGCAGTATTTT. The full variable domain, completed using reference TRBV9 and TRBJ2-3, is DSGVTQTPKHLITATGQRVTLRCSPRSGDLSVYWYQQSLDQGLQFLIQYYNGEERAKGNILERFSAQQFPDLHSELNLSSLELGDSALYFCASSVGSTYTQYFGPGTRLTVL.

The table lists this clonotype with many counts. This sequence joins TRBV28 and TRBJ2-7; 8 bases agree with TRBD1. Germline V gives CDR1 MDHEN, CDR2 SYDVKM. The CDR3 consists of 15 residues. The V segment lost 5 bases and the J segment 3 bases; nucleotides outside the gene matches: 9. In nucleotides, the CDR3 is TGTGCCAGCAGTATTCCCGGGACAGGCATCTACGAGCAGTACTTC. Its translation: CASSIPGTGIYEQYF.

As to this clonotype: One junction end does not reproduce the germline sequence, and a read error may be involved. The chain joins TRBV7-3 to TRBJ2-2; no clear D gene. This CDR3 region has 15 residues. Germline assignment: CDR1 SGHTA and CDR2 FQGTGA. The DNA for the CDR3 is TGCGCCAGCAGCTTCCGGTCTAGTCCTTCCGGGGAGCTGTTTTTT. Its translation is CASSFRSSPSGELFF.

Regarding this clonotype: A read error is possible here, since a much larger clone lies one base away. The chain couples TRBV14 to TRBJ2-5, with D unclear. Germline V gene data show CDR1 as SGHDN and CDR2 as FVKESK. Trimming took 0 bases from V and 3 from J, leaving 5 bases between them. This CDR3 region has 13 residues. The CDR3 nucleotides are TGTGCCAGCAGCCAAGATAAGGAAGAGACCCAGTACTTC. Protein sequence: CASSQDKEETQYF.

This chain connects TRBV24-1 to TRBJ1-2; TRBD1 matches 8 bases. J was trimmed by 4 bases and V by 3 bases; bases with no gene match: 6. This CDR3 has 15 amino acids. The germline gives CDR1 KGHDR, CDR2 SFDVKD. The CDR3 bases are TGTGCCACCAGTGATCCCAGCCAGGGGGCCTATGGCTACACCTTC. This translates into CATSDPSQGAYGYTF.

This clonotype was seen a handful of times. This chain links TRBV30 with TRBJ2-7; a possible D gene is TRBD2 (5 bases). The CDR3 has 12 amino acids. V shed 2 bases and J shed 4 bases, with 9 bases lying between them. Germline V gene sequence: CDR1 GTSNPN, CDR2 SVGIG (reference sequence). CDR3 residues: CAWSPRVYEQYF. The CDR3 DNA follows: TGTGCCTGGAGTCCGAGGGTTTACGAGCAGTACTTC.

CDR3 bases: TGTGCCAGCAGCTTGGAGGCGGGAACCCAAGAGACCCAGTACTTC. As protein: CASSLEAGTQETQYF. V gene TRBV5-4 combines with J gene TRBJ2-5, with D possibly matching TRBD2 (6 bases). The V gene lost 0 bases and the J gene lost 1 base, with 10 bases spanning the gap. CDR1 and CDR2 (germline): SGHNT, YYREEE (reference sequence). The CDR3 runs to 15 residues.

Many counts were recorded for this clonotype. The rearrangement links TRBV27 to TRBJ2-7; tentatively, D is TRBD1 (6 bases). Trimming cost V 5 bases and J 3 bases, with 14 bases left between them. CDR3 size: 14 residues. Per germline, CDR1 MNHEY and CDR2 SMNVEV (reference sequence). The CDR3 DNA sequence: TGTGCCAGCAGTCCGCTACAGGGTGTCTACGAGCAGTACTTC. It codes for CASSPLQGVYEQYF.

This clonotype was counted at least ten times. The chain combines TRBV2 with TRBJ2-7; TRBD2 matches 9 bases. Trimming removed 7 bases from V and 0 bases from J; junction bases left unmatched: 4. This CDR3 is 14 amino acids long. Germline V CDR1 and CDR2: SNHLY, FYNNEI. The CDR3 is CASNPSGVSYEQYF. The CDR3 DNA sequence: TGTGCCAGCAACCCTAGCGGGGTCTCCTACGAGCAGTACTTC.

This chain connects TRBV7-9 to TRBJ1-4, with 10 bases identical to TRBD1. The V segment lost 3 bases and the J segment 7 bases; nucleotides outside the gene matches: 2. The CDR3 consists of 14 residues. CDR1 and CDR2 from the germline V gene are SEHNR and FQNEAQ (reference sequence). CDR3 nucleotides: TGTGCCAGCAGCTTGGGACAGGGGCCTGAAAAACTGTTTTTT. Residues: CASSLGQGPEKLFF.